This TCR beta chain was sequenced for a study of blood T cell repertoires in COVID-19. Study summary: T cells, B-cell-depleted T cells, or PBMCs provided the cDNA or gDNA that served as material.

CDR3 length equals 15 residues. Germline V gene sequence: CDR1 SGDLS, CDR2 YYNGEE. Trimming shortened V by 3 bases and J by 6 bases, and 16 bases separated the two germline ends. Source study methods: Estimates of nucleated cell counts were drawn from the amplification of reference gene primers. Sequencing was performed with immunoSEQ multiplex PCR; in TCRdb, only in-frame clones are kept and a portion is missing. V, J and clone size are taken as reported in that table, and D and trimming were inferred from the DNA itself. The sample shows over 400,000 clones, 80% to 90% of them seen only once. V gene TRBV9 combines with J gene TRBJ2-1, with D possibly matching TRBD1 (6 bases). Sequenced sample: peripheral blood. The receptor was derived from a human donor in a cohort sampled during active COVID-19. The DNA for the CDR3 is TGTGCCAGCAGCGCGAAAGGAAAAGGGGGCAATGAGCAGTTCTTC. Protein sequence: CASSAKGKGGNEQFF.